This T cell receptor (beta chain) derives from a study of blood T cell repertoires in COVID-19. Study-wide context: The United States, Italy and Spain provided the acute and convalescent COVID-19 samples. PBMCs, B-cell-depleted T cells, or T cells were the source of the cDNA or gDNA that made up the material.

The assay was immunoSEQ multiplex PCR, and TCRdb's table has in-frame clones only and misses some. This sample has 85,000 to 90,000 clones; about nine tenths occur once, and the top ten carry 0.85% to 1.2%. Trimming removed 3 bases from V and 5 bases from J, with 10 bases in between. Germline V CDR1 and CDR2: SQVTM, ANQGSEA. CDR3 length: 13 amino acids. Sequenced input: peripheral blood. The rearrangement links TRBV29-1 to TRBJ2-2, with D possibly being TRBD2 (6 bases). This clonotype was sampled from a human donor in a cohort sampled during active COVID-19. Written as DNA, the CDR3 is TGCAGCGTTGAGGGGGGAGCAACCGGGGAGCTGTTTTTT. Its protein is CSVEGGATGELFF.